This TCR beta chain comes out of a study of neurological immune-mediated disorders. This clonotype was observed many times. Its antigen is not identified. Volunteers at a blood bank in Maryland, USA, were the healthy controls. One entry per CDR3 protein, called by TCRdb with MiXCR from the 5' RACE reads. The repertoire includes some 30,000 distinct CDR3 sequences, approximately 5.3% of them detected once, and 2% to 2.5% sits in the top ten. Whole-study results and caveats: HTLV-1-associated myelopathy displayed the greatest TCR clonal expansion, and multiple sclerosis exhibited the smallest, lower than that of healthy controls.

This CDR3 has 15 residues. The V gene end was trimmed by 3 bases and the J gene end by 7 bases; junction bases not matched to a gene: 9. In germline, CDR1 is SGHKS, CDR2 YYEKEE (reference sequence). The receptor comes from a woman between 45 and 60 years old in good health. The V call is TRBV5-5, the J call TRBJ2-3, with 9 bases that match TRBD1. Sequences were obtained from CD4+ T cells from blood. The CDR3 DNA is TGTGCCAGCAGCTGGACAGGGGCCCCGGCAAATACGCAGTATTTT. Its translation is CASSWTGAPANTQYF.